A selection of T cell receptor beta chains follows, all from one sample in a study of naive and memory T cell subsets. TCRdb used MiXCR to reprocess the 5' RACE reads, holding one entry per CDR3 protein. In the table there are about 62,000 distinct CDR3 sequences, more than 6.5% of which are singletons. The receptors here all came from a female donor in good health. Each CDR3 is given with its conserved first and last residue. The D gene is left open where the match is weak. Not every row has a clone size; where given, it reads once, few, many or a size class.

abundance	v_gene	j_gene	d_gene	len	CDR3nt	CDR3aa
.	TRBV12-3/TRBV12-4	TRBJ2-7	.	13	TGTGCCAGCAGACCTACAGGCTCCGGCGAGCAGTACTTC	CASRPTGSGEQYF
once	TRBV21-1	TRBJ2-5	.	14	TGTGCCAGCAGCACACCGGGACCCTCGGAGACCCAGTACTTC	CASSTPGPSETQYF
many	TRBV27	TRBJ1-4	TRBD1	14	TGTGCCAGCAGTTTAGACAGGGGTGATGAAAAACTGTTTTTT	CASSLDRGDEKLFF
few	TRBV11-2	TRBJ2-3	.	21	TGTGCCAGCAGCTTAGTGGGAGGGGGCTTTTCTCCCCTATCTAGCACAGATACGCAGTATTTT	CASSLVGGGFSPLSSTDTQYF
few	TRBV6-4	TRBJ2-3	TRBD2	15	TGTGCCAGCAGCCCCCAGCGGGGGGCCACAGATACGCAGTATTTT	CASSPQRGATDTQYF
many	TRBV5-1	TRBJ2-3	TRBD1	16	TGCGCCAGCAGCCCCGGAACAGGGGGTAACACAGATACGCAGTATTTT	CASSPGTGGNTDTQYF
few	TRBV20-1	TRBJ2-7	TRBD2	12	TGCAGTGCGGGGCGGGGGGGTGATGAGCAGTACTTC	CSAGRGGDEQYF
few	TRBV28	TRBJ2-7	.	14	TGTGCCAGCAGTTTAGGGCAGCCCCCCTACGAGCAGTACTTC	CASSLGQPPYEQYF
.	TRBV20-1	TRBJ2-1	TRBD2	17	TGCAGTGCTAGAGGGCTAGCGGGGTTGAGCTCCTACAATGAGCAGTTCTTC	CSARGLAGLSSYNEQFF
many	TRBV20-1	TRBJ1-5	.	13	TGCAGTGCTAGAGAGGTGATTGATCAGCCCCAGCATTTT	CSAREVIDQPQHF
few	TRBV15	TRBJ2-1	TRBD1	15	TGTGCCACCAGCAAAACAGGGGGCGCATTTAATGAGCAGTTCTTC	CATSKTGGAFNEQFF
many	TRBV12-3/TRBV12-4	TRBJ1-3	.	17	TGTGCCAGCAGTTTGATCACGGGGACCAACTCTGGAAACACCATATATTTT	CASSLITGTNSGNTIYF
.	TRBV20-1	TRBJ2-3	TRBD2	16	TGCAGTGCTAGAGATAATAGCGGGAGTTGGACAGATACGCAGTATTTT	CSARDNSGSWTDTQYF
few	TRBV7-9	TRBJ2-1	.	13	TGTGCCAGCAGCCATAGCTCCTACAATGAGCAGTTCTTC	CASSHSSYNEQFF
few	TRBV12-3/TRBV12-4	TRBJ2-7	.	15	TGTGCCAGCAGCCCGGTGGCGGCAGGGGCTTACGAGCAGTACTTC	CASSPVAAGAYEQYF
few	TRBV11-1	TRBJ2-4	TRBD2	17	TGTGCCAGCAGCCCGGGGGAGGGCAGACTAGCCAAAAACATTCAGTACTTC	CASSPGEGRLAKNIQYF
few	TRBV2	TRBJ2-3	TRBD1	14	TGTGCCAGCAGCCTCCAGGGGGTCCAAGATACGCAGTATTTT	CASSLQGVQDTQYF
.	TRBV11-2	TRBJ2-3	TRBD2	15	TGTGCCAGCAGCTTGTCACGGGGGGGATCGGATACGCAGTATTTT	CASSLSRGGSDTQYF
few	TRBV6-6	TRBJ2-2	.	17	TGTGCCAGCAGTTACCCGGCGGGGAGTTTGTGGGCCGGGGAGCTGTTTTTT	CASSYPAGSLWAGELFF
few	TRBV30	TRBJ1-3	.	12	TGTGCCTGGAAGTTTCGGGGAAACACCATATATTTT	CAWKFRGNTIYF
few	TRBV29-1	TRBJ2-1	TRBD2	14	TGCAGCACCCGGATAGCGGGGGGGACGTATGAGCAGTTCTTC	CSTRIAGGTYEQFF
many	TRBV29-1	TRBJ1-1	.	13	TGCAGCGGAACAGGAGGGCCTAACACTGAAGCTTTCTTT	CSGTGGPNTEAFF
.	TRBV28	TRBJ2-3	.	17	TGTGCCAGCAGTTTAGGATGGGCGGGCTCGGGCACAGATACGCAGTATTTT	CASSLGWAGSGTDTQYF
.	TRBV18	TRBJ2-5	.	13	TGTGCCAGCTCACCCGCCGGGAAGGAGACCCAGTACTTC	CASSPAGKETQYF
few	TRBV12-3/TRBV12-4	TRBJ2-2	TRBD1	15	TGTGCCAGCAGTTTGGGGACAGGGGGAACCGGGGAGCTGTTTTTT	CASSLGTGGTGELFF
many	TRBV20-1	TRBJ1-4	.	14	TGCAGTGCTAGAGATCGGAGGGCTGGGGAAAAACTGTTTTTT	CSARDRRAGEKLFF
many	TRBV10-2	TRBJ1-1	.	12	TGCGCCAGCAGCCGACAGAGCACTGAAGCTTTCTTT	CASSRQSTEAFF
many	TRBV6-1	TRBJ2-1	.	12	TGTGCCAGCACCATGGTGGGTGATGAGCAGTTCTTC	CASTMVGDEQFF
few	TRBV11-1	TRBJ2-7	TRBD1	13	TGTGCCAGCAGCTGGACAGGGTTTTACGAGCAGTACTTC	CASSWTGFYEQYF
.	TRBV19	TRBJ1-2	TRBD1	15	TGTGCCAGTAGTACCACGACAGGGGCAGCGTATGGCTACACCTTC	CASSTTTGAAYGYTF
.	TRBV12-3/TRBV12-4	TRBJ2-2	TRBD1	14	TGTGCCAGCAGGCAGGGGGCGAGCACCGGGGAGCTGTTTTTT	CASRQGASTGELFF
many	TRBV28	TRBJ1-2	.	13	TGTGCCAGCAGTTCAGGGTCTACCTATGGCTACACCTTC	CASSSGSTYGYTF
.	TRBV6-1	TRBJ2-2	.	15	TGTGCCAGCAGTCAAAGCTACCGGGTCACCGGGGAGCTGTTTTTT	CASSQSYRVTGELFF
.	TRBV20-1	TRBJ2-5	.	15	TGCAGTGCCCCGAACCGCCGGGGCCGGCAAGAGACCCAGTACTTC	CSAPNRRGRQETQYF
few	TRBV7-9	TRBJ2-3	TRBD2	17	TGTGCCAGCAGCTCGAGCGGGGGTCGCCCCTCCACAGATACGCAGTATTTT	CASSSSGGRPSTDTQYF
few	TRBV20-1	TRBJ2-5	.	11	TGCAGTGCCGCTCAAAAAGAGACCCAGTACTTC	CSAAQKETQYF